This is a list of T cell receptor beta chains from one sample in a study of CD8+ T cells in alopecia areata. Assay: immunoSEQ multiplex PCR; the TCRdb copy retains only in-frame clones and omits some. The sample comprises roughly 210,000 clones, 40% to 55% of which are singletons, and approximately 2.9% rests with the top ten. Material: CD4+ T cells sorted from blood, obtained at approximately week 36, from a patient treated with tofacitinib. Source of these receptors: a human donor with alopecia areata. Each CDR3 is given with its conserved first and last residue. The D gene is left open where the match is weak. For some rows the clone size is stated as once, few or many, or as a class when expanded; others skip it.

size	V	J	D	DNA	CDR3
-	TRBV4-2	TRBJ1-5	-	TGTGCCAGCAGCCAAGAAGTGAGGAGGAGGCCCCAGCATTTT	CASSQEVRRRPQHF
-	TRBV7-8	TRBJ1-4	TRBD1	TGTGCCAGCAGCCTACAGGGGCTAAATGAAAAACTGTTTTTT	CASSLQGLNEKLFF
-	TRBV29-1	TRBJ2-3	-	TGCAGTACTAATCTGGGGAAAGATACGCAGTATTTT	CSTNLGKDTQYF
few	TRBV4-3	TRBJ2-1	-	TGCGCCAGCAGCCAATTGCTCGCCGGAAGTGGAACCAATGAGCAGTTCTTC	CASSQLLAGSGTNEQFF
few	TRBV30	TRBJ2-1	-	TGTGCCTGGAGTTTAATCAATGAGCAGTTCTTC	CAWSLINEQFF
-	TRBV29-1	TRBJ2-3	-	TGCAGCGGTGTGGTGGGTCCAGGGATGGATACGCAGTATTTT	CSGVVGPGMDTQYF
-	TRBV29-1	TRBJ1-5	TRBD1	TGCAGCTCCAAAAACTCAACCGCCCTTGGACAGGGCAGGAGCAATCAGCCCCAGCATTTT	CSSKNSTALGQGRSNQPQHF
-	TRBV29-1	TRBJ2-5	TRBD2	TGCAGCGTTGATAGCGGGTTGGGGGAGACCCAGTACTTC	CSVDSGLGETQYF
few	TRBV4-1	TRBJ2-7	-	TGCGCCAGCAGCCAGAGGACTACCTACTACGAGCAGTACTTC	CASSQRTTYYEQYF
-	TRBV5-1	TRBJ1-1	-	TGCGCCAGCAGCCCAGCAAAGTCAGGAGTGAACACTGAAGCTTTCTTT	CASSPAKSGVNTEAFF
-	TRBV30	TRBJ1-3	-	TGTGCCCAGCGGGGCTACGGGGACACCATATATTTT	CAQRGYGDTIYF
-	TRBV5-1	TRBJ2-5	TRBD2	TGCGCCAGCAGCTGGGGTCAGTTCGGCGGGAGCGGGGAGACCCAGTACTTC	CASSWGQFGGSGETQYF
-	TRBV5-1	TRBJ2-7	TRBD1	TGCGCCAGCAGCCTGGACAGGGCTTCCTACGAGCAGTACTTC	CASSLDRASYEQYF
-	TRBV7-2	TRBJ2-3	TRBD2	TGTGCCAGCGGCGCTAGCGGGAGAGTGTCAGATACGCAGTATTTT	CASGASGRVSDTQYF
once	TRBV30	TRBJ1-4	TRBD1	TGTGCCTGCGAACAGGGGGATAATGAAAAACTGTTTTTT	CACEQGDNEKLFF
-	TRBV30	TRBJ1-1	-	TGTGCCTGGAGTGTTTCAAGGAACACTGAAGCTTTCTTT	CAWSVSRNTEAFF
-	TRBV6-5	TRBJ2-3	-	TGTGCCAGCAGTTACGGGGGGCCCGGCACAGATACGCAGTATTTT	CASSYGGPGTDTQYF
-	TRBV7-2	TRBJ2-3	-	TGTGCCAGCAGCCCCCCCCAGCAAGATACGCAGTATTTT	CASSPPQQDTQYF
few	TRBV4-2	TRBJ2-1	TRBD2	TGTGCCAGCAGCCAAGGGACGGCGCGGGAGGGGCGTCAGTTCTTC	CASSQGTAREGRQFF
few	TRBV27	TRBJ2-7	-	TGTGCCAGCAGAAGGCCTAACTCCTACGAGCAGTACTTC	CASRRPNSYEQYF
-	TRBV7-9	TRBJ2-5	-	TGTGCCAGCAGCTCCTACCTGAGTAGTACAGCAGAGACCCAGTACTTC	CASSSYLSSTAETQYF
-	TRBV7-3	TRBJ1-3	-	TGTGCCAGCAGCCTGGGGCCCCTTGGCTCTGGAAACACCATATATTTT	CASSLGPLGSGNTIYF
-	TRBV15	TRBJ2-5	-	TGTGCCACCAGTTCCCCAGGACCCCCGGAGACCCAGTACTTC	CATSSPGPPETQYF
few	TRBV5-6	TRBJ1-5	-	TGTGCCAGCAGCTTGGCAGGGGTAGGAGGTCAGCCCCAGCATTTT	CASSLAGVGGQPQHF
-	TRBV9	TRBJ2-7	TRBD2	TGTGCCAGCAGTCCCCTAGCGGGAGGAACCTACGAGCAGTACTTC	CASSPLAGGTYEQYF
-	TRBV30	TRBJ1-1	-	TGTGCCTGTGCCGGGGGTACTGAAGCTTTCTTT	CACAGGTEAFF
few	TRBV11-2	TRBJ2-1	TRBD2	TGTGCCAGCAGCTCTAGCGGGAGAGGGTGGGACAATGAGCAGTTCTTC	CASSSSGRGWDNEQFF
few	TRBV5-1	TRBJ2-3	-	TGCGCCAGCAGTTGGATCCGAGATACGCAGTATTTT	CASSWIRDTQYF
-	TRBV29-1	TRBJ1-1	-	TGCAGCGCCCGCACTGCGACAGCTAACACTAAAGCTTTCTTT	CSARTATANTKAFF
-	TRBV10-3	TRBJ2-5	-	TGTGCCATCGGGGGATCGGCGGGGACCCAGTACTTC	CAIGGSAGTQYF
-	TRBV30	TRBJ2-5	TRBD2	TGTGCCTCGACTAGCGGGAGCGCGGAGACCCAGTACTTC	CASTSGSAETQYF
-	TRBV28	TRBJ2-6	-	TGTGCCAGCAGTGCACGCCAGGGTATTCGGTCTGGGGCCAACGTCCTGACTTTC	CASSARQGIRSGANVLTF
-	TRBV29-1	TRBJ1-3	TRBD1	TGCAGCGTTCGACAAACAGGGGGAGCCTCTGGAAACACCATATATTTT	CSVRQTGGASGNTIYF
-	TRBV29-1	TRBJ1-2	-	TGCAGCGTCGCACTAACAGGGTGGGATGGCTACACCTTC	CSVALTGWDGYTF
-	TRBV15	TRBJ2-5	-	TGTGCCACCAGCAGAGAGTGGGGAGCAGAGACCCAGTACTTC	CATSREWGAETQYF
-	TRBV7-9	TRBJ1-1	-	TGTGCCAGCAGCCCCGGTGGGGGGGGTGACACTGAAGCTTTCTTT	CASSPGGGGDTEAFF
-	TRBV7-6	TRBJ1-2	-	TGTGCCAGCAGCTTAGCGCCGGGGGTTGGCTACACCTTC	CASSLAPGVGYTF
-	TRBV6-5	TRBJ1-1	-	TGTGCCAGCAGTTACTCCCCCGGCATGAACACTGAAGCTTTCTTT	CASSYSPGMNTEAFF
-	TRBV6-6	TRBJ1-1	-	TGTGCCAGCAGCCCACCCCTCTTGGGGGGCGTCACTGAAGCTTTCTTT	CASSPPLLGGVTEAFF
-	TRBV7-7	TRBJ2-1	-	TGTGCCAGCAGCCCTCTCCCGGGAAATGAGCAGTTCTTC	CASSPLPGNEQFF
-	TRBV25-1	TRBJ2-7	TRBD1	TGTGCCAGCAGTGACAGGGGGCCCCACGAGCAGTACTTC	CASSDRGPHEQYF
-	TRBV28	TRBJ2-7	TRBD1	TGTGCCAGCAGTTTACAGCAAGGGACAGGGGGCGAGCAGTACTTC	CASSLQQGTGGEQYF
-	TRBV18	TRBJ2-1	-	TGTGCCAGCTCAGAAGACAATGAACAGTTCTTC	CASSEDNEQFF
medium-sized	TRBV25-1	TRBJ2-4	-	TGTGCCAGCAGTGAGGGTTCCAAAAACATTCAGTACTTC	CASSEGSKNIQYF